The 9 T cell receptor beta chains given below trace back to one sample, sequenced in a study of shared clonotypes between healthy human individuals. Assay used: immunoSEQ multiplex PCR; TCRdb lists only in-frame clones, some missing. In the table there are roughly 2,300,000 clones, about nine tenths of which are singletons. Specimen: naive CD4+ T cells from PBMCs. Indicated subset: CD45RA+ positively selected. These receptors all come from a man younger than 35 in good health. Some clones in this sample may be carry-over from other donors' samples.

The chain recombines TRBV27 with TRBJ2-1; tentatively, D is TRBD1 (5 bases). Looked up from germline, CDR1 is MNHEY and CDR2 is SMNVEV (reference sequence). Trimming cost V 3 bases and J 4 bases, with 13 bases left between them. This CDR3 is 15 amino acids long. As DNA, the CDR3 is TGTGCCAGCAGTTTCCAGGGAAGTAGGTACAATGAGCAGTTCTTC. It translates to CASSFQGSRYNEQFF.

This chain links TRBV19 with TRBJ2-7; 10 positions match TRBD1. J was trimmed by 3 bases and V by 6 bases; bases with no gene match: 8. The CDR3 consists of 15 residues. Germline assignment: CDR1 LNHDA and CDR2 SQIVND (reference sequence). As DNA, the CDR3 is TGTGCCAGTAGCCCGACAGGGGGCGGAAACTACGAGCAGTACTTC. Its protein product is CASSPTGGGNYEQYF.

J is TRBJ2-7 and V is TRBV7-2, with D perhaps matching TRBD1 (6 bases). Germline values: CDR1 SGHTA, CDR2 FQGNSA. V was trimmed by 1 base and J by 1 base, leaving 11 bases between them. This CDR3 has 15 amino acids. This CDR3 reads CASSLVADSSYEQYF. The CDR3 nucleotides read TGTGCCAGCAGCTTAGTTGCGGACAGTTCCTACGAGCAGTACTTC. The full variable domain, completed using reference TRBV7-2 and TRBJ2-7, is GAGVSQSPSNKVTEKGKDVELRCDPISGHTALYWYRQSLGQGLEFLIYFQGNSAPDKSGLPSDRFSAERTGGSVSTLTIQRTQQEDSAVYLCASSLVADSSYEQYFGPGTRLTVT.

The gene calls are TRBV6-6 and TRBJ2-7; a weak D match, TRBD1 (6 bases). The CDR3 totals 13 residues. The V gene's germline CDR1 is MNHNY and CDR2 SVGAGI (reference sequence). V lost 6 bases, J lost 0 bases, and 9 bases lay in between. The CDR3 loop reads CASRQGTSYEQYF. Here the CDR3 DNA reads TGTGCCAGCAGGCAGGGGACCTCCTACGAGCAGTACTTC.

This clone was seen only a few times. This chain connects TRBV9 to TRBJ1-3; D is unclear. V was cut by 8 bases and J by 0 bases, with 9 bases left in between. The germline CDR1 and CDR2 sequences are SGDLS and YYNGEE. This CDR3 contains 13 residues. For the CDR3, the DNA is TGTGCCAGTGGACGGGCCTCTGGAAACACCATATATTTT. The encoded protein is CASGRASGNTIYF.

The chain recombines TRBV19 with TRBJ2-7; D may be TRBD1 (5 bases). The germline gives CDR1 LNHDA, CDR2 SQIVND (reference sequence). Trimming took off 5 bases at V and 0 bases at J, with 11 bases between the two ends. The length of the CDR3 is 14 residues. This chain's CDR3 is CASSASTVSYEQYF. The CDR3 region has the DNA TGTGCCAGTAGTGCCTCGACAGTCTCCTACGAGCAGTACTTC.

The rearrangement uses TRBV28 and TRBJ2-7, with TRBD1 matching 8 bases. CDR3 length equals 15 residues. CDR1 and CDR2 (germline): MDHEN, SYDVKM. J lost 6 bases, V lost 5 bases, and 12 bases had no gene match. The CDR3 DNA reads TGTGCCAGCAGTCACGCAGGGGGCCCTACTGGCGAGCAGTACTTC. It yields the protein CASSHAGGPTGEQYF.

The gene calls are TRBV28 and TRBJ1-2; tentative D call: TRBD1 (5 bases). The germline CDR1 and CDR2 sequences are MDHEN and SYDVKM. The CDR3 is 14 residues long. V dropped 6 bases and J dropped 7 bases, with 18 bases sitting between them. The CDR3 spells CASRPNPGNSGYTF. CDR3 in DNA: TGTGCCAGCAGACCCAACCCAGGGAATAGTGGCTACACCTTC.

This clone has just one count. In DNA, the CDR3 is TGTGCCAGCAGTGACAACAGGGGGAACGAGCAGTACTTC. Protein product: CASSDNRGNEQYF. The V gene is TRBV2, the J gene TRBJ2-7; TRBD1 matches at 8 bases. V was clipped by 3 bases and J by 5 bases; unmatched bases: 3. Germline loops: CDR1 SNHLY, CDR2 FYNNEI. The CDR3 contains 13 residues.